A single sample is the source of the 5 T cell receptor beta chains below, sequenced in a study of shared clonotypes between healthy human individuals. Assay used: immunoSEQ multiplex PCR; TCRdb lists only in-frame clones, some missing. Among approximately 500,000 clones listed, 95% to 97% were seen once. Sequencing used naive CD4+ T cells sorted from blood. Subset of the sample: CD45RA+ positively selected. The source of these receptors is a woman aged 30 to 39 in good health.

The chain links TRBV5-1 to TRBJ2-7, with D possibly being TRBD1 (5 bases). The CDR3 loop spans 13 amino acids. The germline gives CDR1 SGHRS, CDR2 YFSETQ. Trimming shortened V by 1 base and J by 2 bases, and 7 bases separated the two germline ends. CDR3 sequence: CASSLSGTYEQYF. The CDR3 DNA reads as TGCGCCAGCAGCTTGTCAGGGACCTACGAGCAGTACTTC.

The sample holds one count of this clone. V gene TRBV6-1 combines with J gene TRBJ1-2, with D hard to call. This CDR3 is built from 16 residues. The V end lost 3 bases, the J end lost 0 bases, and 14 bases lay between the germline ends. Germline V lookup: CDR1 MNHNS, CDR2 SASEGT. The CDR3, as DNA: TGTGCCAGCAGTGATAGAAGCCCAGTGGCTAACTATGGCTACACCTTC. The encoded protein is CASSDRSPVANYGYTF.

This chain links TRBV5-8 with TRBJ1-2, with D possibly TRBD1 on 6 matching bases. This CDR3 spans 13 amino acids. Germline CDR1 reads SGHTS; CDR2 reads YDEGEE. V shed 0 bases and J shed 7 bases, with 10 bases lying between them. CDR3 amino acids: CASSLDRVVGYTF. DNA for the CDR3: TGTGCCAGCAGCTTGGACAGGGTGGTTGGCTACACCTTC.

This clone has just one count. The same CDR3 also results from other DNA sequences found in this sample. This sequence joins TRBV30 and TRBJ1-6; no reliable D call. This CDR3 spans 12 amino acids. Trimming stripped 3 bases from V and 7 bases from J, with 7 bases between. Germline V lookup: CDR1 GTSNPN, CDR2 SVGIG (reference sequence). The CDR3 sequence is CAWSPGNSPLHF. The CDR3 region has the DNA TGTGCCTGGAGCCCCGGAAATTCACCCCTCCACTTT.

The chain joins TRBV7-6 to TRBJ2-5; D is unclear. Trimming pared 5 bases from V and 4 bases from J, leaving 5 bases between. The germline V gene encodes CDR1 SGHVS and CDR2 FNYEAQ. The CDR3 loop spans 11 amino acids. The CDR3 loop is CASSTRETQYF. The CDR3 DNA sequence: TGTGCCAGCAGCACCAGAGAGACCCAGTACTTC. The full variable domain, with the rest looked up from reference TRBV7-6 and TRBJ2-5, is GAGVSQSPRYKVTKRGQDVALRCDPISGHVSLYWYRQALGQGPEFLTYFNYEAQQDKSGLPNDRFSAERPEGSISTLTIQRTEQRDSAMYRCASSTRETQYFGPGTRLLVL.